What follows are 23 T cell receptor beta chains derived from one specimen sequenced in a study of response to subunit inactivated influenza vaccine. TCRdb recomputed calls from the RT-PCR reads with MiXCR, one row per CDR3 protein. The sample has 650,000 to 700,000 distinct CDR3 sequences, 15% to 18% seen once. Sample: PBMCs from blood, taken 11 to 12 days after vaccination. Every receptor here comes from a man in his fifties or sixties who received an inactivated influenza vaccine.

The chain is built from TRBV7-8 and TRBJ1-5, with D possibly TRBD1 on 6 matching bases. Germline V gene sequence: CDR1 SGHVS, CDR2 FQNEAQ. Trimming cost V 2 bases and J 2 bases, with 19 bases left between them. This CDR3 spans 18 amino acids. For the CDR3, the DNA is TGTGCCAGCAGCTTAAGACAGGAACTTCGAGGGGGCAATCAGCCCCAGCATTTT. Its protein product is CASSLRQELRGGNQPQHF.

There are a few counts of this clonotype. CDR3 in DNA: TGTGCCAGCAGCCTGGGACAGGGGGCGCGCGGGCCTCTACGAGAGCAGTACTTC. Protein: CASSLGQGARGPLREQYF. The chain uses TRBV28 and TRBJ2-7, with 12 bases that match TRBD1. The CDR3 extends over 18 amino acids. Germline CDR1 MDHEN, CDR2 SYDVKM. V trimming: 6 bases; J trimming: 7 bases; junction bases outside the gene matches: 19. Using reference TRBV28 and TRBJ2-7 for the parts outside the CDR3, the full variable domain is DVKVTQSSRYLVKRTGEKVFLECVQDMDHENMFWYRQDPGLGLRLIYFSYDVKMKEKGDIPEGYSVSREKKERFSLILESASTNQTSMYLCASSLGQGARGPLREQYFGPGTRLTVT.

This clonotype was detected a few times. The chain combines TRBV10-3 with TRBJ2-5; perhaps TRBD2 as D (5 bases). CDR1 is ENHRY, CDR2 SYGVKD, per germline. The V end was cut by 0 bases, the J end by 3 bases, with 5 bases between. The CDR3 is made up of 13 amino acids. The CDR3 region is CAISESREETQYF. As DNA, the CDR3 is TGTGCCATCAGTGAGTCGCGGGAAGAGACCCAGTACTTC.

This clonotype has at least ten counts. V is TRBV29-1 and J is TRBJ2-2; TRBD1 aligns across 9 bases. CDR3 length equals 15 residues. Germline CDR1 SQVTM, CDR2 ANQGSEA. The V gene end was trimmed by 7 bases and the J gene end by 4 bases; junction bases not matched to a gene: 10. CDR3 DNA: TGCAGCGCACAGCGAGGGACAGGGAGCACCGGGGAGCTGTTTTTT. It specifies CSAQRGTGSTGELFF.

This clonotype showed up just a few times. The CDR3 nucleotides read TGTGCCAGCAGTTACTCCGGCAGACTAGTCGAAGAGACCCAGTACTTC. Translated, it gives CASSYSGRLVEETQYF. The V call is TRBV6-5, the J call TRBJ2-5; perhaps TRBD2 as D (6 bases). V shed 0 bases and J shed 3 bases, with 14 bases lying between them. Germline loops: CDR1 MNHEY, CDR2 SVGAGI. The CDR3 sequence is 16 residues long.

This chain uses TRBV27 with TRBJ2-2; TRBD2 aligns across 11 bases. Germline lookup yields CDR1 MNHEY and CDR2 SMNVEV (reference sequence). This CDR3 spans 17 amino acids. The V and J ends lost 6 bases and 5 bases, in that order; junction bases with no gene match: 11. The CDR3 protein is CASRKIAGGPSTGELFF. In nucleotides, the CDR3 is TGTGCCAGCAGAAAAATAGCGGGAGGGCCTTCAACCGGGGAGCTGTTTTTT.

This chain uses TRBV11-2 with TRBJ2-5; 9 bases match TRBD2. The ends lost 3 bases at V and 5 bases at J; junction bases unmatched: 13. The length of the CDR3 is 17 residues. CDR1 and CDR2 (germline): SGHAT, FQNNGV. In nucleotides, the CDR3 is TGTGCCAGCAGCTTTTATGGGGCGGGAGGGCCACGTGAGACCCAGTACTTC. It codes for CASSFYGAGGPRETQYF. Based on the CDR3 plus reference TRBV11-2 and TRBJ2-5, the full variable domain is EAGVAQSPRYKIIEKRQSVAFWCNPISGHATLYWYQQILGQGPKLLIQFQNNGVVDDSQLPKDRFSAERLKGVDSTLKIQPAKLEDSAVYLCASSFYGAGGPRETQYFGPGTRLLVL.

This chain uses TRBV7-6 with TRBJ2-3, with 12 bases lining up with TRBD2. V lost 1 base, J lost 4 bases, and 9 bases stayed unmatched. This CDR3 has 18 residues. Germline V gene sequence: CDR1 SGHVS, CDR2 FNYEAQ. The CDR3 sequence is CASSLVWTSGIEADTQYF. CDR3 nucleotides: TGTGCCAGCAGCTTAGTTTGGACTAGCGGGATAGAGGCAGATACGCAGTATTTT.

The chain joins TRBV7-8 to TRBJ1-4; 7 bases match TRBD1. Trimming cost V 5 bases and J 8 bases; bases outside gene matches: 8. This CDR3 is built from 14 residues. CDR1 and CDR2 (germline): SGHVS, FQNEAQ. The CDR3 loop is CASSVRQGGEKLFF. DNA for the CDR3: TGTGCCAGCAGCGTCAGACAGGGAGGAGAAAAACTGTTTTTT.

This clonotype was picked up many times. The rearrangement joins TRBV27 to TRBJ2-1, with TRBD2 matching 8 bases. V shed 2 bases and J 5 bases; nucleotides not matched to a gene: 8. This CDR3 is 16 amino acids long. From germline, CDR1 is MNHEY and CDR2 SMNVEV (reference sequence). CDR3 sequence: CASSLQGLGWDNEQFF. In DNA, the CDR3 is TGTGCCAGCAGTTTACAGGGACTAGGGTGGGACAATGAGCAGTTCTTC.

The V and J genes are TRBV11-2 and TRBJ2-7, with D maybe TRBD2 (5 bases). CDR1 SGHAT and CDR2 FQNNGV come from the germline V gene. The germline V and J ends were trimmed by 0 bases and 0 bases, with 21 bases remaining between them. The CDR3 runs to 19 residues. CDR3 DNA: TGTGCCAGCAGCTTAGAAGGGTATGAAGAGAGGGCAGGCTCCTACGAGCAGTACTTC. Translating gives CASSLEGYEERAGSYEQYF.

This clonotype was observed a handful of times. The chain links TRBV7-9 to TRBJ2-3; D call uncertain. Trimming left V 0 bases short and J 2 bases short, with 12 bases between. The length of the CDR3 is 16 residues. Looked up from germline, CDR1 is SEHNR and CDR2 is FQNEAQ (reference sequence). CDR3 sequence (DNA): TGTGCCAGCAGCTTAGCGAGCACTCAACCCACAGATACGCAGTATTTT. This codes for CASSLASTQPTDTQYF.

The chain employs TRBV29-1 and TRBJ2-1; a possible D gene is TRBD2 (7 bases). CDR3 length equals 16 residues. The germline V and J ends were trimmed by 5 bases and 10 bases, with 27 bases remaining between them. The germline gives CDR1 SQVTM, CDR2 ANQGSEA. The CDR3 loop reads CSVSKLGTSGKGEQFF. The CDR3 DNA reads as TGCAGCGTTTCTAAGTTAGGGACAAGCGGGAAAGGGGAGCAGTTCTTC.

The V gene is TRBV20-1, the J gene TRBJ2-3; perhaps TRBD2 as D (5 bases). The germline gives CDR1 DFQATT, CDR2 SNEGSKA (reference sequence). V dropped 4 bases and J dropped 6 bases, with 20 bases sitting between them. CDR3 size: 15 residues. CDR3 DNA: TGCAGTGCTAATACTAGGACTCAAATCACCGATACGCAGTATTTT. The encoded protein is CSANTRTQITDTQYF.

There are a few counts of this clonotype. This chain joins TRBV6-1 and TRBJ2-1; D is ambiguous. The CDR3 has 16 amino acids. Trimming stripped 2 bases from V and 4 bases from J, with 15 bases between. Germline V lookup: CDR1 MNHNS, CDR2 SASEGT. The CDR3 reads CASSEYDTPAYNEQFF. As DNA, the CDR3 is TGTGCCAGCAGTGAATACGATACACCGGCATACAATGAGCAGTTCTTC.

There are many counts of this clonotype. This chain connects TRBV12-3 or TRBV12-4 to TRBJ2-2, with 8 bases matching TRBD1. J gave up 1 base and V 11 bases, and 9 bases lay outside the gene matches. This CDR3 spans 15 amino acids. In DNA, the CDR3 is TGTGCCGGAAAAGTGGGGACAGGGAACACCGGGGAGCTGTTTTTT. This gives the protein CAGKVGTGNTGELFF.

This clonotype was picked up many times. The chain carries TRBV20-1 and TRBJ2-5; D is tentatively TRBD1 or TRBD2 (7 bases each). CDR1 is DFQATT and CDR2 is SNEGSKA in the germline V gene (reference sequence). The CDR3 is made up of 14 amino acids. V shed 5 bases and J shed 4 bases, with 17 bases lying between them. As DNA, the CDR3 is TGCAGTGCTGGACGGACAGGCGGGGGAGAGACCCAGTACTTC. Encoded protein: CSAGRTGGGETQYF.

A few counts support this clonotype. The chain combines TRBV4-2 with TRBJ1-6, with 9 bases identical to TRBD1. V shed 1 base, J shed 8 bases, and the junction held 9 bases outside the gene matches. Germline-derived CDR1 and CDR2 are LGHNA and YNFKEQ. The CDR3 extends over 17 amino acids. CDR3 amino acids: CASSQAWLQGADSPLHF. As DNA, the CDR3 is TGTGCCAGCAGCCAAGCTTGGTTACAGGGGGCCGATTCACCCCTCCACTTT.

This clonotype was counted a few times. The chain has TRBV5-1 and TRBJ1-3; D may be TRBD1 (5 bases). The germline gives CDR1 SGHRS, CDR2 YFSETQ. CDR3 length equals 14 residues. The V end was cut by 4 bases, the J end by 2 bases, with 10 bases between. CDR3 residues: CASSRGEAGNTIYF. For the CDR3, the DNA is TGCGCCAGCAGCCGAGGGGAGGCTGGAAACACCATATATTTT.

Concerning this clonotype itself: At one end the junction does not follow the germline gene, possibly because of a read error. The chain links TRBV10-3 to TRBJ1-2; no clear D gene. The CDR3 totals 11 residues. The germline V gene encodes CDR1 ENHRY and CDR2 SYGVKD. Written as DNA, the CDR3 is TGTGCCATCAGTGAGTCGGGTGGCTACCCCTTC. This codes for CAISESGGYPF.

This clonotype came up many times. This sequence joins TRBV6-4 and TRBJ2-1, with D maybe TRBD2 (6 bases). Between the trimmed V and J ends, which lost 5 bases and 8 bases, there was a span of 16 bases. There are 14 residues in the CDR3. Looked up from germline, CDR1 is MRHNA and CDR2 is SNTAGT. The CDR3 DNA reads as TGTGCCAGCAGTTTGGAGGAGGGACCCCATGAGCAGTTCTTC. As protein: CASSLEEGPHEQFF.

Points on this clonotype: A much larger clonotype is one base distant, so this may be a read error. The gene calls are TRBV11-2 and TRBJ2-5; no firm D call. CDR1 and CDR2 from the germline V gene are SGHAT and FQNNGV. Trimming left V 7 bases short and J 1 base short, with 4 bases between. The CDR3 has 11 amino acids. The CDR3, as DNA: TGTGCCAGCACCGCCCAAGAGACCCAGTACTTC. Protein sequence: CASTAQETQYF.

The chain recombines TRBV6-1 with TRBJ2-7; D ambiguous. The V gene lost 2 bases and the J gene lost 3 bases, with 14 bases spanning the gap. The germline gives CDR1 MNHNS, CDR2 SASEGT. The CDR3 runs 15 residues. The CDR3 is CASSERGVSFYEQYF. The CDR3 DNA follows: TGTGCCAGCAGTGAACGAGGTGTCAGTTTCTACGAGCAGTACTTC.